This T cell receptor (beta chain) stems from a study of shared clonotypes between healthy human individuals. In the study overall: Donor composition was a couple of women and three men, aged 18 to 49.

The germline V gene has CDR1 SGHRS and CDR2 YFSETQ. This CDR3 spans 15 amino acids. The V end was cut by 6 bases, the J end by 5 bases, with 21 bases between. The count of this clone is one. Genomic DNA (from each subset) was split evenly across several immunoSEQ plates. Per the original methods: From ImmunoSEQ came sequences covering only the junction and carrying no quality scores, so filtering differed. Sequenced by immunoSEQ multiplex PCR; TCRdb stores in-frame clones only, minus some. V and J calls and clone size are given by that table; D and trimming were obtained from the DNA. The table shows 850,000 to 1,200,000 clones, with around 75% occurring only once.

J is TRBJ2-7 and V is TRBV5-1, with a possible D match to TRBD1 (6 bases). This receptor was identified in a man younger than 35 in good health. Material for sequencing was memory CD4+ T cells sorted from blood. Sample subset: CD45RA-negative fraction. CDR3 sequence reads: CASTLAGPGAHEQYF. The CDR3 nucleotides read TGCGCCAGCACCTTAGCTGGGCCAGGGGCCCACGAGCAGTACTTC.